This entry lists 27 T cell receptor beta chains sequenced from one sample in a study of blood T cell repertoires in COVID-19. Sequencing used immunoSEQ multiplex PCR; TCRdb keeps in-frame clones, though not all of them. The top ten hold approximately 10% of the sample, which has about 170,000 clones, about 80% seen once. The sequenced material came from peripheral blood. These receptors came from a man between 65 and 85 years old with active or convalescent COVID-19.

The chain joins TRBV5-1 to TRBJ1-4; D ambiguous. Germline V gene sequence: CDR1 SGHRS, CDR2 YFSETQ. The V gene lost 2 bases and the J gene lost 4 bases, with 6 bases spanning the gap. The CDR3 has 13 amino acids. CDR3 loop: CASSLPGNEKLFF. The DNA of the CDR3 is TGCGCCAGCAGCTTACCCGGTAATGAAAAACTGTTTTTT.

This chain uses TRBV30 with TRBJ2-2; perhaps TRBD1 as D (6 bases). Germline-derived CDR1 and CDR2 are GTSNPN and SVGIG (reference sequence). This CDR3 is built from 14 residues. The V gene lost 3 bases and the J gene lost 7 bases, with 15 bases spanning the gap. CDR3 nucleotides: TGTGCCTGGAGGGCCCGCACAGGGTTCGGGGAGCTGTTTTTT. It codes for CAWRARTGFGELFF.

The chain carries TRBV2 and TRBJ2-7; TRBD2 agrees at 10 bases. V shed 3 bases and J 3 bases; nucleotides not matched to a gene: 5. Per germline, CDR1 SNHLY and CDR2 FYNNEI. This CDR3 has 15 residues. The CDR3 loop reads CASSDKASGSYEQYF. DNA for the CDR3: TGTGCCAGCAGTGATAAGGCTAGCGGGAGCTACGAGCAGTACTTC.

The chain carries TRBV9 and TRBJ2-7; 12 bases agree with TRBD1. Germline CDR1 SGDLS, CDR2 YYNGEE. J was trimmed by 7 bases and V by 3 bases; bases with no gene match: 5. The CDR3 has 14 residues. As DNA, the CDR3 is TGTGCCAGCAGCGCCGGGACAGGGGGCTCTGAGCAGTACTTC. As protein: CASSAGTGGSEQYF.

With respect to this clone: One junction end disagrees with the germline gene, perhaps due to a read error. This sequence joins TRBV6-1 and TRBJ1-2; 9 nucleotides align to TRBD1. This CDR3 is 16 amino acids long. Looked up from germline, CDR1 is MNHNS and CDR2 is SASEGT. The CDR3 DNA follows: TGTGCCAGCAGTAAAGCTGGGACAGGGATTTGGAATGGCTACACCTTC. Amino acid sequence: CASSKAGTGIWNGYTF.

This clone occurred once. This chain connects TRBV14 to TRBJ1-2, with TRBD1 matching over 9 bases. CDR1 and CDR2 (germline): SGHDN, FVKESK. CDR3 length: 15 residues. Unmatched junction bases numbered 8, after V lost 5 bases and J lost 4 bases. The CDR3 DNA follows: TGTGCCAGCAGCGTAAGACAGGGGGTACCCTATGGCTACACCTTC. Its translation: CASSVRQGVPYGYTF.

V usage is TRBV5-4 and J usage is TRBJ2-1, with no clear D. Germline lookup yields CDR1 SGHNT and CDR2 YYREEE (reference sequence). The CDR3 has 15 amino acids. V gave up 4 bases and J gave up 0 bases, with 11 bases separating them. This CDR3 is CASSPDTGSYNEQFF. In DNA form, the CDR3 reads TGTGCCAGCAGCCCAGACACTGGCTCCTACAATGAGCAGTTCTTC.

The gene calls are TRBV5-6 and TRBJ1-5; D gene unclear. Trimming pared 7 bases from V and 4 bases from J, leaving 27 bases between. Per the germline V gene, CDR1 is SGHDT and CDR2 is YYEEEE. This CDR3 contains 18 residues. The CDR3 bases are TGTGCCAGCCTCTCTACTTGTGATGAGGTCTTCTCTAATCAGCCCCAGCATTTT. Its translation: CASLSTCDEVFSNQPQHF.

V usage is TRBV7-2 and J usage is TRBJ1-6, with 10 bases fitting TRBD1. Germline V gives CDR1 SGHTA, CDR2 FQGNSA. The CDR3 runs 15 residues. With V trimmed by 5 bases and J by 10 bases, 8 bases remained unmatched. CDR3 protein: CASSAGQGLESPLHF. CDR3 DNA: TGTGCCAGCAGCGCGGGACAGGGGCTCGAATCACCCCTCCACTTT.

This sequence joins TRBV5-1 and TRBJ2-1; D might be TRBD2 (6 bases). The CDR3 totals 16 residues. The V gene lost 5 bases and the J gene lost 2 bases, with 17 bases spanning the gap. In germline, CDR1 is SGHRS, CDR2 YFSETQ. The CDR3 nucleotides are TGCGCCAGCAGTCTCTGGCGGGACGTCGCCTACAATGAGCAGTTCTTC. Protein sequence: CASSLWRDVAYNEQFF.

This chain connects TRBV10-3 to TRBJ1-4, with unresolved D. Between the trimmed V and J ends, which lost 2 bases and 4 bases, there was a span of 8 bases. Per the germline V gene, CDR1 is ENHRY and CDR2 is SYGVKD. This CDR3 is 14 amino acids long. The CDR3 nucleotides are TGTGCCATCAGTGAGCTACAGAATAATGAAAAACTGTTTTTT. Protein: CAISELQNNEKLFF.

CDR3 amino acids: CATSRFGGGSNQPQHF. Written as DNA, the CDR3 is TGTGCCACCAGCAGATTTGGGGGCGGGAGCAATCAGCCCCAGCATTTT. V usage is TRBV15 and J usage is TRBJ1-5; D possibly corresponds to TRBD1 (6 bases). Germline V CDR1 and CDR2: LNHNV, YYDKDF (reference sequence). V was pared by 2 bases and J by 1 base, with 12 bases between. The CDR3 consists of 16 residues.

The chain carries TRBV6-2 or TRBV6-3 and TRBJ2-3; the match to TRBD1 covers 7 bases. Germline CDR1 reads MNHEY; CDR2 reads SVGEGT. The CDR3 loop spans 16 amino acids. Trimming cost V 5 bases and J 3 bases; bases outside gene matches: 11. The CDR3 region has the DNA TGTGCCAGCAGTATTCCCAGGGGGTTTCAGACAGATACGCAGTATTTT. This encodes CASSIPRGFQTDTQYF.

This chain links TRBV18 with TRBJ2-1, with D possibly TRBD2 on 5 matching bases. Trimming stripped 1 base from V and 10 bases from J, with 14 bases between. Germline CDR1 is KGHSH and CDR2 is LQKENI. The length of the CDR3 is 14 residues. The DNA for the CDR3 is TGTGCCAGCTCACCACGGGCCGGGGAAGGGGAGCAGTTCTTC. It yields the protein CASSPRAGEGEQFF.

The CDR3 DNA follows: TGTGCCAGCAGTTTAGCGGGGGGGGTTCCCTACAATGAGCAGTTCTTC. Translation gives CASSLAGGVPYNEQFF. V and J are TRBV28 and TRBJ2-1; 9 bases map to TRBD2. In germline, CDR1 is MDHEN, CDR2 SYDVKM. V gave up 2 bases and J gave up 2 bases; unmatched junction bases: 4. The CDR3 runs to 16 residues.

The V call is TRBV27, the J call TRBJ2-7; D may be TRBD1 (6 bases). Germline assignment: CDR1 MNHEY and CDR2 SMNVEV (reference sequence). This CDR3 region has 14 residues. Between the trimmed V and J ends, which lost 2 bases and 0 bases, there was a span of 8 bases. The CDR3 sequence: CASSLDRSSYEQYF. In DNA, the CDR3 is TGTGCCAGCAGTTTAGACAGGAGCTCCTACGAGCAGTACTTC.

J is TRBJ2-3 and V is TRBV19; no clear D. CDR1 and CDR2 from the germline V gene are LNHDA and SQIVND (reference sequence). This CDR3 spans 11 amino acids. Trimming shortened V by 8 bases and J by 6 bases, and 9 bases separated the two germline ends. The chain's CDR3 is CASSLVDTQYF. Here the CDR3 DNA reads TGTGCCAGTTCACTGGTTGATACGCAGTATTTT.

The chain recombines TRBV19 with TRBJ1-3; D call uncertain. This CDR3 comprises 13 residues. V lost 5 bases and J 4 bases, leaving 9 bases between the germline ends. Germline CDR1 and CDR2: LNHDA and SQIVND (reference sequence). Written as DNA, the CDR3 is TGTGCCAGTAGTGAGTCAAGAGGAAACACCATATATTTT. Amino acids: CASSESRGNTIYF.

The CDR3 sequence: CASRGDRAGDGYTF. Written as DNA, the CDR3 is TGTGCCAGTAGGGGCGACAGGGCTGGTGATGGCTACACCTTC. This chain links TRBV19 with TRBJ1-2, with 7 bases fitting TRBD1. The trim removed 6 bases at V and 6 bases at J, leaving 10 bases unmatched. The CDR3 consists of 14 residues. Germline CDR1 and CDR2: LNHDA and SQIVND (reference sequence).

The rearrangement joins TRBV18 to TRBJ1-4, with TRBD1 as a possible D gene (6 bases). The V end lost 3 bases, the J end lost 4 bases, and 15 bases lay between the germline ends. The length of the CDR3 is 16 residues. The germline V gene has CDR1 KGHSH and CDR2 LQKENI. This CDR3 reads CASSPAGAPDNEKLFF. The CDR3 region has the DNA TGTGCCAGCTCACCGGCGGGGGCGCCTGATAATGAAAAACTGTTTTTT.

The CDR3 coding sequence is TGTGCCAGCAGCCAAGCCACCCGGGGACCCCTCCACTTT. Residues: CASSQATRGPLHF. This rearrangement joins TRBV3-1 (or the pseudogene TRBV3-2) to TRBJ1-6; D is ambiguous. This CDR3 is built from 13 residues. Germline lookup yields CDR1 LGHDT and CDR2 YNNKEL (reference sequence). V dropped 1 base and J dropped 12 bases, with 10 bases sitting between them.

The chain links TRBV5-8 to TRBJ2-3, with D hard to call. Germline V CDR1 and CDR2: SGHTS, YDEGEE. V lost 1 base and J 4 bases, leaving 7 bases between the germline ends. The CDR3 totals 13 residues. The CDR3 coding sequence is TGTGCCAGCAGCTTGAAATCCGCAGATACGCAGTATTTT. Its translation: CASSLKSADTQYF.

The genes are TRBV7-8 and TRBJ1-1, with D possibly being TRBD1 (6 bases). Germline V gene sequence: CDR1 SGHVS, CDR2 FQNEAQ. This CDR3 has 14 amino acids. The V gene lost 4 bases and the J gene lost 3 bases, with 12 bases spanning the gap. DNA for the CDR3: TGTGCCAGCAGCTCGACAGGCCGATACACTGAAGCTTTCTTT. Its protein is CASSSTGRYTEAFF.

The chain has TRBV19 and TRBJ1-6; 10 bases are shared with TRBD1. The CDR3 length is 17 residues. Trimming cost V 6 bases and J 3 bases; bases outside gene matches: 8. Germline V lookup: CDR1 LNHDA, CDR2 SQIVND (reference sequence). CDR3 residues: CASSPWTGGFYNSPLHF. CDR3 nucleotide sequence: TGTGCCAGTAGCCCCTGGACAGGGGGTTTCTATAATTCACCCCTCCACTTT.

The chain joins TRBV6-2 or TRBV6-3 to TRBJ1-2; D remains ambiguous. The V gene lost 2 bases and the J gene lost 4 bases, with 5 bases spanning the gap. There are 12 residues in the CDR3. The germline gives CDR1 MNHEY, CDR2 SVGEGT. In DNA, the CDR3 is TGTGCCAGCAGTTACACTCCCTATGGCTACACCTTC. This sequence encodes CASSYTPYGYTF.

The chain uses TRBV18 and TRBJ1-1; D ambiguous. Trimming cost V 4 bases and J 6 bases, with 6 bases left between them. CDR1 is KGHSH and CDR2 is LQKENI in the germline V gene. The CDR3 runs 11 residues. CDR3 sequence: CASSRRSEAFF. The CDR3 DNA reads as TGTGCCAGCTCACGCCGGTCTGAAGCTTTCTTT.

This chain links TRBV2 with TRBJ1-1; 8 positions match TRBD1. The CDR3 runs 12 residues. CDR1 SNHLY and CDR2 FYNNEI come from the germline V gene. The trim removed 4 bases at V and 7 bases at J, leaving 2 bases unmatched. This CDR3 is CASSGTGGEAFF. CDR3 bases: TGTGCCAGCAGTGGTACAGGGGGTGAAGCTTTCTTT.